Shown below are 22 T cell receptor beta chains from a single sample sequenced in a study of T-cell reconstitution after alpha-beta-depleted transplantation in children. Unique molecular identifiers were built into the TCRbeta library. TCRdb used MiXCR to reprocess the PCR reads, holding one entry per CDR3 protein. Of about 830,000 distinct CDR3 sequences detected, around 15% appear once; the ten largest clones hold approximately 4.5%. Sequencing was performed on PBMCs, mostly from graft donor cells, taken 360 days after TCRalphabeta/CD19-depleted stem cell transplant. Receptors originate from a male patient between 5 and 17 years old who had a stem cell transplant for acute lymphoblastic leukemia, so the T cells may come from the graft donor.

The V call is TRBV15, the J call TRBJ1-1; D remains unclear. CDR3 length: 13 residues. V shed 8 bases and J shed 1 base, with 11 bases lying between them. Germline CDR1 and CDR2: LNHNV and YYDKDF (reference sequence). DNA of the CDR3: TGTGCCACCCAGTCAAGGGAGAACACTGAAGCTTTCTTT. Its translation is CATQSRENTEAFF.

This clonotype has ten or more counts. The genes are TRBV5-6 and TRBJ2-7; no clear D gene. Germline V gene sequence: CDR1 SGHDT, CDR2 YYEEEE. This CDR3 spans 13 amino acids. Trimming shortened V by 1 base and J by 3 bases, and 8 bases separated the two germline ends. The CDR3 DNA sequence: TGTGCCAGCAGCTTGAACGTTATCTACGAGCAGTACTTC. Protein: CASSLNVIYEQYF.

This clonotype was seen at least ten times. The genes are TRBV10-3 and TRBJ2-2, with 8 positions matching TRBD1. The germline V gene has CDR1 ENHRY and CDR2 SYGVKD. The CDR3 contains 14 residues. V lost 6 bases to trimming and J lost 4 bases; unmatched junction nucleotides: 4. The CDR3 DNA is TGTGCCATCAGCGGAACAGGGGGCACCGGGGAGCTGTTTTTT. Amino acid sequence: CAISGTGGTGELFF.

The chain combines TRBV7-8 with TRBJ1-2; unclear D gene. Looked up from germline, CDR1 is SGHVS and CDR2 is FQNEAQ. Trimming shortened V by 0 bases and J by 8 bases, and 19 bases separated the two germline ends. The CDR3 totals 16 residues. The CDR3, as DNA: TGTGCCAGCAGCTTAGCGCTAACGAGAGGGATTAGAGGCTACACCTTC. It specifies CASSLALTRGIRGYTF.

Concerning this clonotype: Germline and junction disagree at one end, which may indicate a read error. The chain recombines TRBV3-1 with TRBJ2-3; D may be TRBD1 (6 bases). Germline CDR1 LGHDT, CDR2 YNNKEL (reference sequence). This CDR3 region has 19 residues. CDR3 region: CASCQFALQGAGSTDTQYF. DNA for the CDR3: TGTGCCAGCTGCCAGTTCGCCTTACAGGGCGCGGGTAGCACAGATACGCAGTATTTT.

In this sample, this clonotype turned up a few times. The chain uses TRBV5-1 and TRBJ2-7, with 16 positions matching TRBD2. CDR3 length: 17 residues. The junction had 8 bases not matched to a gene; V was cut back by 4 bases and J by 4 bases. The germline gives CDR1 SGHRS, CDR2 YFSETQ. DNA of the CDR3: TGCGCCAGCAGCCAGGGACTAGCGGGAGGGCCTTTGTACGAGCAGTACTTC. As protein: CASSQGLAGGPLYEQYF.

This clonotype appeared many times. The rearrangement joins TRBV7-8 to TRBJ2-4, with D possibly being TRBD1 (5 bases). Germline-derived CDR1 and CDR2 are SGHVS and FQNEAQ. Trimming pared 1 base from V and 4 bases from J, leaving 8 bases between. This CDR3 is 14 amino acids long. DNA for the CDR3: TGTGCCAGCAGCTTAGGGGGCCTTAAAAACATTCAGTACTTC. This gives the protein CASSLGGLKNIQYF.

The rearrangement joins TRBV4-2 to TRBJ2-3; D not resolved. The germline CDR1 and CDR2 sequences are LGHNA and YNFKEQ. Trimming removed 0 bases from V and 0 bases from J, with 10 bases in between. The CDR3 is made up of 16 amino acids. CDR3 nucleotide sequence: TGTGCCAGCAGCCAAGACCCGGGTGCTAGCACAGATACGCAGTATTTT. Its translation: CASSQDPGASTDTQYF.

The CDR3 region is CASSIGASAYNEQFF. CDR3 coding DNA: TGTGCCAGTAGTATAGGGGCCTCCGCGTACAATGAGCAGTTCTTC. The J gene is TRBJ2-1, the V gene TRBV19; D gene uncertain. Germline CDR1 reads LNHDA; CDR2 reads SQIVND (reference sequence). CDR3 length equals 15 residues. V shed 1 base and J shed 4 bases, with 11 bases lying between them.

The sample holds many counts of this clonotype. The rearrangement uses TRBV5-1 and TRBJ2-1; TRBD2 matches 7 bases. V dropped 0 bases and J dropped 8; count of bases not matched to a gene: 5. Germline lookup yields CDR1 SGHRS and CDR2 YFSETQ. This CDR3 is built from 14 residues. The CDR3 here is CASSLGGRGDEQFF. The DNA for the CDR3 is TGCGCCAGCAGCTTGGGCGGGAGAGGGGATGAGCAGTTCTTC.

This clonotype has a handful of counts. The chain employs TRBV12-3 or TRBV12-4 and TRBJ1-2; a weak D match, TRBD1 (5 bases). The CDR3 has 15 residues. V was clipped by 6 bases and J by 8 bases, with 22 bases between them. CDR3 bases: TGTGCCAGCAGAAGGAGTGGGGGGGATGAAGCGGGCTACACCTTC. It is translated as CASRRSGGDEAGYTF.

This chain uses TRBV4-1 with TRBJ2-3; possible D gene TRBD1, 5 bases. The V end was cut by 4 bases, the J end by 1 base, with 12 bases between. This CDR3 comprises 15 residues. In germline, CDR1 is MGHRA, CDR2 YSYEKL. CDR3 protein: CASSPRSRGTDTQYF. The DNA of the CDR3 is TGCGCCAGCAGCCCCAGGTCCAGGGGCACAGATACGCAGTATTTT.

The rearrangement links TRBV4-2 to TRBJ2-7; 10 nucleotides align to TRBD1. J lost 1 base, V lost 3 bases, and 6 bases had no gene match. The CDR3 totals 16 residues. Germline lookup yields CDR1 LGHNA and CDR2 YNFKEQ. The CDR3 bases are TGTGCCAGCAGCCACAGGGACAGGGGCAGTTCCTACGAGCAGTACTTC. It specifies CASSHRDRGSSYEQYF.

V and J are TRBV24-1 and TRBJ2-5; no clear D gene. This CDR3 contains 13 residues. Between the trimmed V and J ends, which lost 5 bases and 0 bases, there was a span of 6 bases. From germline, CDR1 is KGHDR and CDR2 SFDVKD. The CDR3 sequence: CATSASNQETQYF. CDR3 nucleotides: TGTGCCACCAGTGCCAGCAACCAAGAGACCCAGTACTTC.

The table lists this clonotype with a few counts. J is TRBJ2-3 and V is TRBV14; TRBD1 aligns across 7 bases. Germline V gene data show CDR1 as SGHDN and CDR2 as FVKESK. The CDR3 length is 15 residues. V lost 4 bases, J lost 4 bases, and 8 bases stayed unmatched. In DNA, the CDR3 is TGTGCCAGCAGCCCTATTCAGGGGGTGGCAGATACGCAGTATTTT. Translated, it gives CASSPIQGVADTQYF. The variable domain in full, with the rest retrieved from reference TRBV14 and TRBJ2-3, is EAGVTQFPSHSVIEKGQTVTLRCDPISGHDNLYWYRRVMGKEIKFLLHFVKESKQDESGMPNNRFLAERTGGTYSTLKVQPAELEDSGVYFCASSPIQGVADTQYFGPGTRLTVL.

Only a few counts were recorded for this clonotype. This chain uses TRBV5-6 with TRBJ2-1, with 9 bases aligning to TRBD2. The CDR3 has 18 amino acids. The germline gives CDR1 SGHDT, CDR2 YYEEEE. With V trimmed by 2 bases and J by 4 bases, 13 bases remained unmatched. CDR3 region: CASSLRDVGLAGYNEQFF. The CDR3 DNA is TGTGCCAGCAGCTTACGAGATGTGGGGCTAGCGGGGTACAATGAGCAGTTCTTC. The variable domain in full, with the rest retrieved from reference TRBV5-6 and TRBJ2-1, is DAGVTQSPTHLIKTRGQQVTLRCSPKSGHDTVSWYQQALGQGPQFIFQYYEEEERQRGNFPDRFSGHQFPNYSSELNVNALLLGDSALYLCASSLRDVGLAGYNEQFFGPGTRLTVL.

This CDR3 is CASSLYRGPGETQYF. DNA of the CDR3: TGTGCCAGCAGTTTATATCGGGGTCCGGGAGAGACCCAGTACTTC. The chain combines TRBV12-3 or TRBV12-4 with TRBJ2-5; the D gene is possibly TRBD2 (5 bases). The CDR3 contains 15 residues. V was cut by 2 bases and J by 4 bases, with 14 bases left in between.

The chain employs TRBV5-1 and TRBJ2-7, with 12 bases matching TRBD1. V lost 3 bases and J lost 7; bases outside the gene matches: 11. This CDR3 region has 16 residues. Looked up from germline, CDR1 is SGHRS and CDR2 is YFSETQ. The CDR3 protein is CASSSHPGQGALEQYF. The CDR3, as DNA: TGCGCCAGCAGCTCACACCCGGGACAGGGGGCGCTGGAGCAGTACTTC.

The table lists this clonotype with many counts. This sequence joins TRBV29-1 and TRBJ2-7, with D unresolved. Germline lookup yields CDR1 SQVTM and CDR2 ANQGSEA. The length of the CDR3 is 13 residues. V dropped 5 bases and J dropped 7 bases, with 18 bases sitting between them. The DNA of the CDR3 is TGCAGCGTTCTCGATCAGGACGTTAAGGAGCAGTACTTC. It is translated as CSVLDQDVKEQYF.

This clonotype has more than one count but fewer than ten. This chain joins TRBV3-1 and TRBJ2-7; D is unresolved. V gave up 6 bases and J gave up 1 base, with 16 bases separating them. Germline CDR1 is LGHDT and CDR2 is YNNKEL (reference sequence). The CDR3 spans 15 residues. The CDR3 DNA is TGTGCCAGCAGTAAGGGTGGAAGTACGTCCTACGAGCAGTACTTC. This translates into CASSKGGSTSYEQYF.

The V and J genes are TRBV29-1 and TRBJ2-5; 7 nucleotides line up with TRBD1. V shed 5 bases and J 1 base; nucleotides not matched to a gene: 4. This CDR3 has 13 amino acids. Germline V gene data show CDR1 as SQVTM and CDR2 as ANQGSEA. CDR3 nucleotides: TGCAGCGTTAAGGACAGGCCCCAAGAGACCCAGTACTTC. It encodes CSVKDRPQETQYF.

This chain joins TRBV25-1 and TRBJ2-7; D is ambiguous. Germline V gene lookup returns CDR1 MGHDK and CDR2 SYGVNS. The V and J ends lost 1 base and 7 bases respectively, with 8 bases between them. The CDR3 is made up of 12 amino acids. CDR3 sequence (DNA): TGTGCCAGCAGTGAATGGGTTTGGGAGCAGTACTTC. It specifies CASSEWVWEQYF.